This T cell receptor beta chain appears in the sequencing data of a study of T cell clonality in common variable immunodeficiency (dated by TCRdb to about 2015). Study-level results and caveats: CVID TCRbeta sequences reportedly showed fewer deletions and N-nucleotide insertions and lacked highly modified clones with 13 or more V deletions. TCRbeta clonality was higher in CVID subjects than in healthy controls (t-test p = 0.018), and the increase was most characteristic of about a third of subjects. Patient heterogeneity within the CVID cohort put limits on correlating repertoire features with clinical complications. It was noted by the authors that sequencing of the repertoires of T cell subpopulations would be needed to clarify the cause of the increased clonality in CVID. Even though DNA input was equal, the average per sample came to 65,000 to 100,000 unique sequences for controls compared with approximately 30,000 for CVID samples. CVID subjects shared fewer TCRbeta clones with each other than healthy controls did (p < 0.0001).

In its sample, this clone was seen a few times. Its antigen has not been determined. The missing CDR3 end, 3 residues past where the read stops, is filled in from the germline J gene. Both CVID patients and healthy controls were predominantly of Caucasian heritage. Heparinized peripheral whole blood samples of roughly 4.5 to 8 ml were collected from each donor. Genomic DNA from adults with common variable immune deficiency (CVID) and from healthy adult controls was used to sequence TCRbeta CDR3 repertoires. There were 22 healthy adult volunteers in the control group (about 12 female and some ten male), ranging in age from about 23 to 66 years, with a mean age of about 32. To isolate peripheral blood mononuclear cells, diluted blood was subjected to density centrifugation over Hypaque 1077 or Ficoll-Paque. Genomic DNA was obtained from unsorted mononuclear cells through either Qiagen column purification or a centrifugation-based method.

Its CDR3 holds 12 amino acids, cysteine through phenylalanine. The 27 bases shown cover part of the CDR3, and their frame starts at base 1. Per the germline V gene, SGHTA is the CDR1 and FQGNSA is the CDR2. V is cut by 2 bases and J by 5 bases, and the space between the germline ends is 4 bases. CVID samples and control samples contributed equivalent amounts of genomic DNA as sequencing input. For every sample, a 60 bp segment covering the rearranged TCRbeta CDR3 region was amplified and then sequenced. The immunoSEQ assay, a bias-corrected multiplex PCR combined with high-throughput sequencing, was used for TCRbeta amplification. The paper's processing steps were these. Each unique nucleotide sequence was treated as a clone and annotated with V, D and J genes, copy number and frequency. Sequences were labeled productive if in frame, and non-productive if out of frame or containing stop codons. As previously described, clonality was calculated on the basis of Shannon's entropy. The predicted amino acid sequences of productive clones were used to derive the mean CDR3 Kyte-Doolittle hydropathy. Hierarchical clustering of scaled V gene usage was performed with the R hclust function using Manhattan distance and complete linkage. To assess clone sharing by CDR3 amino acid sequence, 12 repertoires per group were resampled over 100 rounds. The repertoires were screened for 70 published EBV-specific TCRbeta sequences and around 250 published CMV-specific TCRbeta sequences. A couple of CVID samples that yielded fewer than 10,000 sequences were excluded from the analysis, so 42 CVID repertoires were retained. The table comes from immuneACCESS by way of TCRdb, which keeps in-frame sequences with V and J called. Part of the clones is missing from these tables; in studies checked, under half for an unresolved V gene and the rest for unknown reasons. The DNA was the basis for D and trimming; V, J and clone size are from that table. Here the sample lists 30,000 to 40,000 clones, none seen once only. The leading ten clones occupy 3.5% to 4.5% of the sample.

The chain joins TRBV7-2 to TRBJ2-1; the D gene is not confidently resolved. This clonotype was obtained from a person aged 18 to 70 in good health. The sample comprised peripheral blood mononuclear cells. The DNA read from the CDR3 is TGTGCCAGCAGCTTATTCGACAATGAG. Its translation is CASSLFDNE. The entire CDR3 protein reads CASSLFDNEQFF.